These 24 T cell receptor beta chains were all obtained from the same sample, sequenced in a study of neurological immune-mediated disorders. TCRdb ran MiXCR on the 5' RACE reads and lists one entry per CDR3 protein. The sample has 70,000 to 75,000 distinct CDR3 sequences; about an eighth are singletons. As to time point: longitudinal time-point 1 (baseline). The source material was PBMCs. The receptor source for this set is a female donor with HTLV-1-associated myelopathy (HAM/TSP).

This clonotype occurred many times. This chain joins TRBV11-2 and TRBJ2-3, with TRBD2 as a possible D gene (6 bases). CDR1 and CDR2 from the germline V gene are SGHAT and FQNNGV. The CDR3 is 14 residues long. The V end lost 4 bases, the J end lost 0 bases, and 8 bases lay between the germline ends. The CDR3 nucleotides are TGTGCCAGCAGCTGGCGGGGTAGCACAGATACGCAGTATTTT. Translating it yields CASSWRGSTDTQYF.

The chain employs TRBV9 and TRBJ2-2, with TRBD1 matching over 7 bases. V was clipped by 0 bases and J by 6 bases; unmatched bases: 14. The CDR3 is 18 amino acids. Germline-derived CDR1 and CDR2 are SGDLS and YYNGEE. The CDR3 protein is CASSVVGRGSGVSGELFF. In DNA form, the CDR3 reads TGTGCCAGCAGCGTAGTTGGCAGGGGGTCGGGCGTCTCCGGGGAGCTGTTTTTT. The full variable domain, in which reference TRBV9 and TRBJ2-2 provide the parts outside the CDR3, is DSGVTQTPKHLITATGQRVTLRCSPRSGDLSVYWYQQSLDQGLQFLIQYYNGEERAKGNILERFSAQQFPDLHSELNLSSLELGDSALYFCASSVVGRGSGVSGELFFGEGSRLTVL.

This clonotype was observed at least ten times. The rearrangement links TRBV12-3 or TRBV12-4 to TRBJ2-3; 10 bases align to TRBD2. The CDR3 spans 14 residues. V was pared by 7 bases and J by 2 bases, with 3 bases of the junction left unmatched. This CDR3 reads CASTGLAVTDTQYF. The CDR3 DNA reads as TGTGCCAGCACCGGACTAGCGGTCACAGATACGCAGTATTTT.

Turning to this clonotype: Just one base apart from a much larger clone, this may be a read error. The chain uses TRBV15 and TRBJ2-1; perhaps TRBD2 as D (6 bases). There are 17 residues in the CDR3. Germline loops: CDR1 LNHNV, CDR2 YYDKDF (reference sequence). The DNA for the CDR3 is TGTGCTACCAGCAGAGTCCCAAACGGGGGCTCCTACAATGAGCAGTTCTTC. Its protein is CATSRVPNGGSYNEQFF.

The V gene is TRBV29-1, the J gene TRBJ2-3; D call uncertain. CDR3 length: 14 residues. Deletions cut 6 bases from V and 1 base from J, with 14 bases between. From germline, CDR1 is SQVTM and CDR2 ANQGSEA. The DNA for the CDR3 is TGCAGCGTCGAGCGCACTGGAGGCACAGATACGCAGTATTTT. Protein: CSVERTGGTDTQYF.

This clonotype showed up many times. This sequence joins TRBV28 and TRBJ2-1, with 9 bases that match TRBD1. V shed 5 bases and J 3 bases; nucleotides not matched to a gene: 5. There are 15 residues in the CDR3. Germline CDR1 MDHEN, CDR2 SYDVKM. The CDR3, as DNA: TGTGCCAGCAGTCGGGAGACAGGGGGCTACAATGAGCAGTTCTTC. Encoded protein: CASSRETGGYNEQFF.

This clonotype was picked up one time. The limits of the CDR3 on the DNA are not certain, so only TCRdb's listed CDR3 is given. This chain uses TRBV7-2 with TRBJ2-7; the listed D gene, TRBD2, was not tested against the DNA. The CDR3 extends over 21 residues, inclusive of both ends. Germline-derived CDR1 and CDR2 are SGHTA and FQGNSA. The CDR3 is CASSFYICSATRGGGTYEQYF.

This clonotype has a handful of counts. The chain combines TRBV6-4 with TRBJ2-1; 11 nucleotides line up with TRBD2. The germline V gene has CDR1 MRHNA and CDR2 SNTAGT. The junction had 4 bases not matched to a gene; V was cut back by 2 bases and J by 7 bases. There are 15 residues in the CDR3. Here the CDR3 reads CASSDEVAGGNEQFF. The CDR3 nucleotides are TGTGCCAGCAGTGACGAGGTAGCGGGGGGGAATGAGCAGTTCTTC.

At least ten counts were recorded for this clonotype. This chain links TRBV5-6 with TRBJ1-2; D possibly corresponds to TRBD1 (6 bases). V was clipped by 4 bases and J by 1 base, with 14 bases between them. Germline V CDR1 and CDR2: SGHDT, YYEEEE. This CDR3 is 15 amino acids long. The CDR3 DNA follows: TGTGCCAGCAGCCCCGTCAGGGGCCTTAACTATGGCTACACCTTC. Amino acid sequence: CASSPVRGLNYGYTF.

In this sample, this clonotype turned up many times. This chain's CDR3 is CSARSMSNQPQHF. The CDR3 nucleotides read TGCAGTGCTAGGAGTATGAGCAATCAGCCCCAGCATTTT. The rearrangement joins TRBV20-1 to TRBJ1-5, with unresolved D. Trimming pared 3 bases from V and 1 base from J, leaving 7 bases between. This CDR3 spans 13 amino acids. CDR1 and CDR2 from the germline V gene are DFQATT and SNEGSKA (reference sequence).

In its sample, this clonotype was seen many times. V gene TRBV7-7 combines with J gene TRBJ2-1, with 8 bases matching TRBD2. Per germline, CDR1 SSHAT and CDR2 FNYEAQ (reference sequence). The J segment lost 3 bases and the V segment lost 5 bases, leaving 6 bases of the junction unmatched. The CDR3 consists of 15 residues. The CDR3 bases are TGTGCCAGCAGCCCATCGGGGGGGGGCTACAATGAGCAGTTCTTC. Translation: CASSPSGGGYNEQFF.

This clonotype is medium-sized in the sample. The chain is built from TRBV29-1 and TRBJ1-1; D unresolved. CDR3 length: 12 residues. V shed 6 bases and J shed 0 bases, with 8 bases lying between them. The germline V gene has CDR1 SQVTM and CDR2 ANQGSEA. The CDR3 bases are TGCAGCGTGAAAAACATGAACACTGAAGCTTTCTTT. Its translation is CSVKNMNTEAFF.

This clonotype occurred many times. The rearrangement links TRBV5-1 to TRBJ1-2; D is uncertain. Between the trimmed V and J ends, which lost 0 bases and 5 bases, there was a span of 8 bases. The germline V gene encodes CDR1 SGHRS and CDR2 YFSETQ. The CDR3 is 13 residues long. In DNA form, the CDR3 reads TGCGCCAGCAGCTTGGCAACAGATTATGGCTACACCTTC. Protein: CASSLATDYGYTF.

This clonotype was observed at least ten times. The CDR3 DNA reads TGTGCCAGCAGCCAGGAAGAGGGGCTATCAAGCAATGAGCAGTTCTTC. This codes for CASSQEEGLSSNEQFF. The chain carries TRBV4-2 and TRBJ2-1; D is tentatively TRBD1 or TRBD2 (5 bases each). Between the trimmed V and J ends, which lost 3 bases and 6 bases, there was a span of 18 bases. CDR1 and CDR2 from the germline V gene are LGHNA and YNFKEQ. The CDR3 spans 16 residues.

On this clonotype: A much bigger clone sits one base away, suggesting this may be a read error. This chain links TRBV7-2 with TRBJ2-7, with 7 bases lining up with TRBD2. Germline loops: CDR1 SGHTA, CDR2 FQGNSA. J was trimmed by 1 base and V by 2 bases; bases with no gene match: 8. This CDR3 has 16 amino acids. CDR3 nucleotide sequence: TGTGCCAGCAGCTTATTAAGTAGCGGGTCTTCCTACGAGCAGTACTTC. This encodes CASSLLSSGSSYEQYF.

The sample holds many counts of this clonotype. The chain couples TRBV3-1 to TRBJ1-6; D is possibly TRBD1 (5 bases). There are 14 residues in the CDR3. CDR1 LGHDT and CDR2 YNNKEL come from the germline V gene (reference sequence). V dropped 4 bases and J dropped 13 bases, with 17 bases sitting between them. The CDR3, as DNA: TGTGCCAGCAGCCCCCTTATGGGGGGTAGTCCCCTCCACTTT. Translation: CASSPLMGGSPLHF.

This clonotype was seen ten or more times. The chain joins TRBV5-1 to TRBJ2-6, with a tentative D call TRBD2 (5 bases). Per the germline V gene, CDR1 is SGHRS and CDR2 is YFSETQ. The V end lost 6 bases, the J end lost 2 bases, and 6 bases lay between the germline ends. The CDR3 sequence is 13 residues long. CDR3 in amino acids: CASTEAGANVLTF. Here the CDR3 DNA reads TGCGCCAGCACGGAGGCTGGGGCCAACGTCCTGACTTTC.

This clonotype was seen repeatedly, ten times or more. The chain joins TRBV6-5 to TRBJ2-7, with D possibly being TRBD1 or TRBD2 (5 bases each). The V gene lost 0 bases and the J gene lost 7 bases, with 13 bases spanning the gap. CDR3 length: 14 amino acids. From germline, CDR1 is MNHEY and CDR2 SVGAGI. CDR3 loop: CASSYSGDQGEQYF. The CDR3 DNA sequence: TGTGCCAGCAGTTACTCCGGGGACCAGGGAGAGCAGTACTTC.

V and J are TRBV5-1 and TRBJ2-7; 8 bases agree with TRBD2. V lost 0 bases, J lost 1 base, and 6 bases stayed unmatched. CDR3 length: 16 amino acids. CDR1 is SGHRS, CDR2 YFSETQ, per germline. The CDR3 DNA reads TGCGCCAGCAGCTTGGGGGGCCAGCGGGGGTCCTACGAGCAGTACGTC. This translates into CASSLGGQRGSYEQYV.

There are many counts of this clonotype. The CDR3 DNA is TGTGCCAGCAGCCGCGGGACAGGGAGCACAGATACGCAGTATTTT. Its protein is CASSRGTGSTDTQYF. The chain recombines TRBV12-3 or TRBV12-4 with TRBJ2-3, with 9 bases fitting TRBD1. V dropped 6 bases and J dropped 0; count of bases not matched to a gene: 4. The CDR3 covers 15 residues.

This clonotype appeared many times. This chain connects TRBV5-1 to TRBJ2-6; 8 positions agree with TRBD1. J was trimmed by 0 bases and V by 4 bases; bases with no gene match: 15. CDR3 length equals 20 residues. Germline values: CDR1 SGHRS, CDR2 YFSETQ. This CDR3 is CASSPRGLQGGFSGANVLTF. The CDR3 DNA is TGCGCCAGCAGCCCCCGAGGGTTACAGGGGGGTTTCTCTGGGGCCAACGTCCTGACTTTC.

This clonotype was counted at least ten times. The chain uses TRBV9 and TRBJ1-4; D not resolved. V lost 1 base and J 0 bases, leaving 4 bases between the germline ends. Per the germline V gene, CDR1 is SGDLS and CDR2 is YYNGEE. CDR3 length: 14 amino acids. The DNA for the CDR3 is TGTGCCAGCAGCGTAACTCCAACTAATGAAAAACTGTTTTTT. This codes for CASSVTPTNEKLFF.

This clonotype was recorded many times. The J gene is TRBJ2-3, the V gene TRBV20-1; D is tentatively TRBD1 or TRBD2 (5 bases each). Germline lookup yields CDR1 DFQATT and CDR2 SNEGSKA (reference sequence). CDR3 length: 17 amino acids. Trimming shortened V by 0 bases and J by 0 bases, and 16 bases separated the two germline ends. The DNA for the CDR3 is TGCAGTGCTAGAGATGGGGGTGTGGCGGGTAGCACAGATACGCAGTATTTT. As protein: CSARDGGVAGSTDTQYF.

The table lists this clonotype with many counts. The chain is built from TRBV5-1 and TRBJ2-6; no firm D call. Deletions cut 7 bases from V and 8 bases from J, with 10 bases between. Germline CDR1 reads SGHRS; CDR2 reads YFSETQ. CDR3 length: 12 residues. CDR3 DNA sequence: TGCGCCAGCGGGAAGGAGTCCAACGTCCTGACTTTC. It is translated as CASGKESNVLTF.